This T cell receptor beta chain appears in the sequencing data of a study of a mutant IDH1 vaccine in newly diagnosed glioma. In the study overall: Patients got radiotherapy, temozolomide, or both beforehand, and most got both.

Regarding time point: baseline, week 1 (first vaccination visit). Treatment denoted: pre-vaccination baseline after standard-of-care therapy. Astrocytomas found in donors were new, WHO grade 3 or 4, IDH1-mutant and ATRX-lost. The table came from immunoSEQ multiplex PCR; TCRdb's copy has only in-frame clones and leaves some out. Of approximately 52,000 clones listed, about 80% are singletons. The germline CDR1 and CDR2 sequences are SEHNR and FQNEAQ (reference sequence). CDR3 length: 13 residues. With 4 bases removed from V and 4 bases from J, the gap between germline ends came to 10 bases. Sequencing was performed on PBMCs, taken from a glioma patient treated with radiotherapy, temozolomide or both. This chain links TRBV7-9 with TRBJ1-2; maybe TRBD1 (6 bases). This TCR derives from a woman between 40 and 55 years old with glioma. This CDR3 is CASSSGQTYGYTF. The CDR3 nucleotides read TGTGCCAGCAGCTCGGGACAAACCTATGGCTACACCTTC.